Sequencing of this TCR beta chain was carried out in a study of siplizumab effects on memory and regulatory T cells. This CDR3 has 17 residues. In germline, CDR1 is SGHRS, CDR2 YFSETQ. This table comes from immunoSEQ multiplex PCR, and its TCRdb copy is limited to in-frame clones, with some not included. The repertoire holds tens of thousands of clones, with more than 85% as singletons. The receptor was derived from a human donor in good health. Sequences were obtained from naive CD8+ T cells sorted from blood. This chain uses TRBV5-1 with TRBJ2-5; 10 positions agree with TRBD1. The DNA end favors TRBJ2-7, so the J call may be wrong. CDR3: CASSLILGDRGSYEQYF. DNA of the CDR3: TGCGCCAGCAGCTTGATCCTCGGGGACAGGGGATCCTACGAGCAGTACTTC.